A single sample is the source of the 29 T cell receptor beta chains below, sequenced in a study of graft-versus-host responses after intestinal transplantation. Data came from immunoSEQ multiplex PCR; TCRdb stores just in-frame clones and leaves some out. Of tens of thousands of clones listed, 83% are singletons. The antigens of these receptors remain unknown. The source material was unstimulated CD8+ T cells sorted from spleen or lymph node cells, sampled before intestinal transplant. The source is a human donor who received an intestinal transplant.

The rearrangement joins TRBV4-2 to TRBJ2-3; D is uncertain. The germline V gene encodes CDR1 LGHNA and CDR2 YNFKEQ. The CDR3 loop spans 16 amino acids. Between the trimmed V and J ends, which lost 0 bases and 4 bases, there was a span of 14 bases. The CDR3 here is CASSQDGPTPSDTQYF. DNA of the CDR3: TGTGCCAGCAGCCAAGATGGACCTACCCCATCAGATACGCAGTATTTT.

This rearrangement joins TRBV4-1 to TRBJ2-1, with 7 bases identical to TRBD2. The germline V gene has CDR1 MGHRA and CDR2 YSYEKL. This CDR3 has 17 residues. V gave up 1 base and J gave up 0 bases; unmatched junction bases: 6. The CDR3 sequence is CASSQGRRESSYNEQFF. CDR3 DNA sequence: TGCGCCAGCAGCCAAGGACGGCGGGAGAGCTCCTACAATGAGCAGTTCTTC.

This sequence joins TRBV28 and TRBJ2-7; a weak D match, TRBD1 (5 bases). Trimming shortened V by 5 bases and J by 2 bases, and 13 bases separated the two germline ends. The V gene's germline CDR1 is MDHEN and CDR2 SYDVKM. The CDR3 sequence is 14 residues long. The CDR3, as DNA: TGTGCCAGCAGTCCCGGACAAGGACCCTACGAGCAGTACTTC. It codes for CASSPGQGPYEQYF.

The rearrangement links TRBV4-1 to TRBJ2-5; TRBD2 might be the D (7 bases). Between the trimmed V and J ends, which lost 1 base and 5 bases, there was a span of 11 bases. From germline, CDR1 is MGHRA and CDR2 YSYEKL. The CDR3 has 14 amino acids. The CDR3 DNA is TGCGCCAGCAGCCAAGCGGGGGGCCCGGAGACCCAGTACTTC. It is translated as CASSQAGGPETQYF.

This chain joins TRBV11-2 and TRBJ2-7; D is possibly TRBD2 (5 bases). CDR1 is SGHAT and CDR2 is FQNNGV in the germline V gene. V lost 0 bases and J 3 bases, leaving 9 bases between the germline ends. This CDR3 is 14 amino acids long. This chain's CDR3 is CASSLDPRDYEQYF. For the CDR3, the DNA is TGTGCCAGCAGCTTAGATCCCCGGGACTACGAGCAGTACTTC.

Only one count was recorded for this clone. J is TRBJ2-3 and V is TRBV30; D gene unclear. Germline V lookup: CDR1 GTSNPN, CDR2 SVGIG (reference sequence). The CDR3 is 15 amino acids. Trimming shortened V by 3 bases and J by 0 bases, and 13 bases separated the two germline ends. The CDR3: CAWSGPYASTDTQYF. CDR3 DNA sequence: TGTGCCTGGAGCGGACCGTACGCTAGCACAGATACGCAGTATTTT.

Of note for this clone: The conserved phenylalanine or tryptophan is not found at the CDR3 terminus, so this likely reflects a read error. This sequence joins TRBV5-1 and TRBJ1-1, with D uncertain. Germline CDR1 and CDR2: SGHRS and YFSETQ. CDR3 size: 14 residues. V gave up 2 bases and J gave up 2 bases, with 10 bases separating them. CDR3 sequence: CASSFSEGNTEAFL. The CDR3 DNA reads TGCGCCAGCAGCTTTTCCGAGGGAAACACTGAAGCTTTCCTT.

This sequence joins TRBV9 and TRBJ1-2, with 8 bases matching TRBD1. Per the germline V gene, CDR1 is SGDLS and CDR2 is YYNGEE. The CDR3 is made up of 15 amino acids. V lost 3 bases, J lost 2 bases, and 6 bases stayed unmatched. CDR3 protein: CASSDSRQGNYGYTF. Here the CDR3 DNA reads TGTGCCAGCAGCGACAGTAGACAGGGGAACTATGGCTACACCTTC.

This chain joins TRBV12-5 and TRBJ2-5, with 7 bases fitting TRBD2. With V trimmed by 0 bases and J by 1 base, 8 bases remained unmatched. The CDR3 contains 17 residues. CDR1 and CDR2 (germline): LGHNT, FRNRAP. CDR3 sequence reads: CASGLVQLRELQETQYF. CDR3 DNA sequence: TGTGCTAGTGGTTTGGTACAATTGCGGGAGCTCCAAGAGACCCAGTACTTC.

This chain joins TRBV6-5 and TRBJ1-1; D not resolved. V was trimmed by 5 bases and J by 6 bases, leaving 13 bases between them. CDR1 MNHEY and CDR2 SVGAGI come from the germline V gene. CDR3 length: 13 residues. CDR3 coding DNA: TGTGCCAGCAGTCCTCTCAGAATCGCTGAAGCTTTCTTT. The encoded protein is CASSPLRIAEAFF.

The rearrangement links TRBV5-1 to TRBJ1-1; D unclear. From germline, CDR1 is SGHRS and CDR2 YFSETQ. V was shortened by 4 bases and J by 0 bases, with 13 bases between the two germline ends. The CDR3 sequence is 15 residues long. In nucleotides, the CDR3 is TGCGCCAGCAGCGATGGCTGGACGATGAACACTGAAGCTTTCTTT. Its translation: CASSDGWTMNTEAFF.

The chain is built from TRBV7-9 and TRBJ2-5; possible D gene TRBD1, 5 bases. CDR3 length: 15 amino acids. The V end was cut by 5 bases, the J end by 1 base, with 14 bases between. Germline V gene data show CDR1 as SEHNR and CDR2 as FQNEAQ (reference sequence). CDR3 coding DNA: TGTGCCAGCAGCGCCACGCAGGGCGGCCAAGAGACCCAGTACTTC. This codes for CASSATQGGQETQYF.

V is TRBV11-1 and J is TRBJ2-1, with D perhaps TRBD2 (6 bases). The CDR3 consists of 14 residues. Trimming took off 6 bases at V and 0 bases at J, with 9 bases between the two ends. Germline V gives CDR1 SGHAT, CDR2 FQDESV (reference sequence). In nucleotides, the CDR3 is TGTGCCAGCAGTAGCGGTACCTCCTACAATGAGCAGTTCTTC. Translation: CASSSGTSYNEQFF.

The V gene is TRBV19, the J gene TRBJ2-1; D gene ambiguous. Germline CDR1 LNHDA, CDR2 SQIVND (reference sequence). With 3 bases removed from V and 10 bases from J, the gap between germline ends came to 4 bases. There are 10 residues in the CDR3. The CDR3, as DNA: TGTGCCAGTAGTATCAAGGAGCAGTTCTTC. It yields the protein CASSIKEQFF.

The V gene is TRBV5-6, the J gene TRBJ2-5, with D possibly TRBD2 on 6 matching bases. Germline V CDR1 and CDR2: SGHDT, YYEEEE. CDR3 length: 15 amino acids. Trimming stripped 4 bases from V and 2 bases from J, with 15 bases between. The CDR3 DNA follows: TGTGCCAGCAGCCCGAGGAGTAGCGGACAAGAGACCCAGTACTTC. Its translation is CASSPRSSGQETQYF.

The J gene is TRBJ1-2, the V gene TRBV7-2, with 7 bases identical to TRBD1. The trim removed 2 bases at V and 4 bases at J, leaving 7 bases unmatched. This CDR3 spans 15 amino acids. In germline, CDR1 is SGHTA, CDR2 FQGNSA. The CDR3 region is CASSLLAGQTYGYTF. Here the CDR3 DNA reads TGTGCCAGCAGCTTATTGGCGGGACAGACCTATGGCTACACCTTC.

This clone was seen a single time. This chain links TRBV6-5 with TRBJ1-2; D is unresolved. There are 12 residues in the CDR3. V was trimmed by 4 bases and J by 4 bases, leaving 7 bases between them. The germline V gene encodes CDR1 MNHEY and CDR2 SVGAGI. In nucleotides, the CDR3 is TGTGCCAGCAGTTCTGTACCCTATGGCTACACCTTC. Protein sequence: CASSSVPYGYTF.

The CDR3 reads CASSRGDLPSSTGNTIYF. The DNA for the CDR3 is TGTGCCAGCAGCCGGGGGGACTTACCAAGCTCCACTGGAAACACCATATATTTT. The rearrangement joins TRBV14 to TRBJ1-3, with a tentative D call TRBD1 (5 bases). The CDR3 is made up of 18 amino acids. The V and J ends lost 4 bases and 2 bases respectively, with 21 bases between them. Germline CDR1 reads SGHDN; CDR2 reads FVKESK.

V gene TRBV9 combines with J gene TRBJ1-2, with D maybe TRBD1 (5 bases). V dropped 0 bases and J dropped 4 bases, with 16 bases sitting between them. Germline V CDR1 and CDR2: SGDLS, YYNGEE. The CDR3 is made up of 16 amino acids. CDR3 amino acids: CASSVEGQVGLYGYTF. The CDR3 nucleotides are TGTGCCAGCAGCGTAGAGGGGCAGGTGGGGCTCTATGGCTACACCTTC.

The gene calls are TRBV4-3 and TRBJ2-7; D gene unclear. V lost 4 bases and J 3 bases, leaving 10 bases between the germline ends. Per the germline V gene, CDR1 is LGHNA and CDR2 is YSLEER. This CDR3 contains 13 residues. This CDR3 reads CASSPKTLYEQYF. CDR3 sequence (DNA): TGCGCCAGCAGCCCAAAGACACTCTACGAGCAGTACTTC.

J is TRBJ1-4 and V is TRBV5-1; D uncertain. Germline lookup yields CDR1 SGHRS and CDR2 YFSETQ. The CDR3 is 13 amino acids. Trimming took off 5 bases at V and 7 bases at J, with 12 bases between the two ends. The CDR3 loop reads CASSHKGREKLFF. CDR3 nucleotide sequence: TGCGCCAGCAGTCATAAGGGTCGTGAAAAACTGTTTTTT. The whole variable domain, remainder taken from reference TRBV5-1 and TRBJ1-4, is KAGVTQTPRYLIKTRGQQVTLSCSPISGHRSVSWYQQTPGQGLQFLFEYFSETQRNKGNFPGRFSGRQFSNSRSEMNVSTLELGDSALYLCASSHKGREKLFFGSGTQLSVL.

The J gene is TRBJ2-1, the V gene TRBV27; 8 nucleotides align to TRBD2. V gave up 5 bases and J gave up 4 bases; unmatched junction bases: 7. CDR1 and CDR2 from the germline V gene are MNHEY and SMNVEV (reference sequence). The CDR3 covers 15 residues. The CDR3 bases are TGTGCCAGCAGTCCGACTAGCGCTCTATACAATGAGCAGTTCTTC. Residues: CASSPTSALYNEQFF.

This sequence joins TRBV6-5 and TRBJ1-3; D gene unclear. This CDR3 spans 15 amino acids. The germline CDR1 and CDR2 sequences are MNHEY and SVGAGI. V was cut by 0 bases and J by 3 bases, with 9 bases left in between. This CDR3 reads CASSYSPSGGNTIYF. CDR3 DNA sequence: TGTGCCAGCAGTTACTCTCCCTCCGGTGGAAACACCATATATTTT.

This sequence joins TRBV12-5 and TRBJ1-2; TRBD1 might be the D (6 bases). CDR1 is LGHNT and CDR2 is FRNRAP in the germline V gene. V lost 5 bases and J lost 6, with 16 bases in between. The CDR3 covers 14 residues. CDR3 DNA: TGTGCTAGTGGTCCGGGGACAAACCGCGATGGCTACACCTTC. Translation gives CASGPGTNRDGYTF.

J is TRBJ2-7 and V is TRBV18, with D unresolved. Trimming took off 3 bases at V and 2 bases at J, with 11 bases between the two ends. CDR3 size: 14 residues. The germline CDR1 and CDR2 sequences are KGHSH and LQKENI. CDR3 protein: CASSPPFRAYEQYF. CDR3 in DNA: TGTGCCAGCTCACCTCCCTTCCGGGCCTACGAGCAGTACTTC.

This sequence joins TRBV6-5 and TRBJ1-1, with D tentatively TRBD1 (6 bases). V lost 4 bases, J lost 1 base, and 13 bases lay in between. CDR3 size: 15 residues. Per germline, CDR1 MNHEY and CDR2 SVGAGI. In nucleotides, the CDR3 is TGTGCCAGCAGTTTAGGCAGGGGACGGAACACTGAAGCTTTCTTT. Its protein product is CASSLGRGRNTEAFF.

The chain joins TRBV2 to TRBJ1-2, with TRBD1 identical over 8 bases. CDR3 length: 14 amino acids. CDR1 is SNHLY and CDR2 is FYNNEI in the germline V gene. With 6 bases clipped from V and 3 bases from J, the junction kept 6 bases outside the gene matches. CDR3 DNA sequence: TGTGCCAGCAGATCAGGGGGCAGTGACTATGGCTACACCTTC. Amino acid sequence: CASRSGGSDYGYTF.

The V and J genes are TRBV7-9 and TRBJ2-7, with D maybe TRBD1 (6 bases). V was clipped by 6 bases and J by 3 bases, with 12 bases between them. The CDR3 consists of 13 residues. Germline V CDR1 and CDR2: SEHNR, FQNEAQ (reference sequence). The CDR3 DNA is TGTGCCAGCAGGTCAGGACAGTTCTACGAGCAGTACTTC. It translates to CASRSGQFYEQYF.

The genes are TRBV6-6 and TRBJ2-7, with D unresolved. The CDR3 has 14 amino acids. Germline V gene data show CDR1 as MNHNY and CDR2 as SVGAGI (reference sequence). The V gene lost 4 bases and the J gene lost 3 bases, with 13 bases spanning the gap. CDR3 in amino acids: CASSSTDSLYEQYF. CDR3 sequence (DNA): TGTGCCAGCAGTTCTACAGACTCGCTCTACGAGCAGTACTTC.